The clone carrying this TCR beta chain appeared a single time. Its specificity is unknown. Positively selected for CCR7, the CD45RO-negative cells used as naive CD8 cells excluded terminally differentiated effector memory CD45RA+ cells. CDR3 size: 15 residues. The germline V gene encodes CDR1 MNHEY and CDR2 SVGAGI. The ends lost 10 bases at V and 6 bases at J; junction bases unmatched: 15. This specimen comes from a study of shared clonotypes between healthy human individuals. Profiled with immunoSEQ multiplex PCR; TCRdb holds only in-frame clones, not every one. The profile covers around 1.9 million clones, with 85% to 95% appearing a single time and around 1.8% taken by the ten largest. The study's findings and limits: Larger estimated richness was generally seen in naive subsets than in memory subsets.

The gene calls are TRBV6-5 and TRBJ2-1, with 7 bases fitting TRBD2. The TCR originated in a man in his late teens or twenties in good health. Some clones in this sample may be carry-over from other donors' samples. Sequenced input: naive CD8+ T cells from PBMCs. CDR3 nucleotide sequence: TGTGCCACCAACCCGGGGAGGGCCGTTTCCAATGAGCAGTTCTTC. Translating gives CATNPGRAVSNEQFF.